The 22 T cell receptor beta chains presented below share a single source sample, sequenced in a study of shared clonotypes between healthy human individuals. The data were produced by immunoSEQ multiplex PCR, yet TCRdb's version contains in-frame clones alone and is incomplete. Of around 990,000 clones listed, approximately 80% are singletons. Sequenced sample: memory CD4+ T cells from PBMCs. The subset was: CD45RA-negative fraction. The source is a man younger than 35 in good health. Some clones in this sample may be carry-over from other donors' samples.

This chain joins TRBV9 and TRBJ1-3, with D unresolved. CDR3 size: 16 residues. Germline lookup yields CDR1 SGDLS and CDR2 YYNGEE. The germline V and J ends were trimmed by 3 bases and 0 bases, with 13 bases remaining between them. For the CDR3, the DNA is TGTGCCAGCAGCGCCCTTCCCAGCAGCTCTGGAAACACCATATATTTT. Translation: CASSALPSSSGNTIYF.

The V gene is TRBV11-1, the J gene TRBJ2-7, with 7 nucleotides matching TRBD1. Germline V gene sequence: CDR1 SGHAT, CDR2 FQDESV (reference sequence). V dropped 2 bases and J dropped 0; count of bases not matched to a gene: 7. This CDR3 spans 16 amino acids. CDR3 protein: CASSLLGGDGSYEQYF. Written as DNA, the CDR3 is TGTGCCAGCAGCTTATTAGGGGGCGATGGCTCCTACGAGCAGTACTTC.

The chain links TRBV6-6 to TRBJ2-7, with D perhaps matching TRBD1 (6 bases). CDR1 is MNHNY and CDR2 is SVGAGI in the germline V gene (reference sequence). V lost 6 bases and J lost 5, with 14 bases in between. The length of the CDR3 is 13 residues. Written as DNA, the CDR3 is TGTGCCAGCAGAGGATCAGACAGGAACGAGCAGTACTTC. Encoded protein: CASRGSDRNEQYF.

The rearrangement joins TRBV18 to TRBJ2-3; TRBD2 agrees at 14 bases. The CDR3 has 15 residues. Germline V gene sequence: CDR1 KGHSH, CDR2 LQKENI. Trimming took 6 bases from V and 7 from J; bases not matched to a gene: 6. This CDR3 reads CASSPGTSGRYTQYF. Written as DNA, the CDR3 is TGTGCCAGCTCCCCCGGGACTAGCGGGAGATATACGCAGTATTTT.

The chain joins TRBV18 to TRBJ2-5, with TRBD1 identical over 7 bases. Trimming removed 3 bases from V and 3 bases from J; junction bases left unmatched: 4. This CDR3 spans 14 amino acids. Germline lookup yields CDR1 KGHSH and CDR2 LQKENI. The DNA for the CDR3 is TGTGCCAGCTCACCGACAGGGAGAGAAGAGACCCAGTACTTC. This gives the protein CASSPTGREETQYF.

This clone was counted once. This chain joins TRBV5-4 and TRBJ1-4; D is undetermined. V lost 0 bases, J lost 8 bases, and 11 bases lay in between. The CDR3 is 14 residues long. The germline gives CDR1 SGHNT, CDR2 YYREEE (reference sequence). The CDR3 loop reads CASSLGESPEKLFF. The DNA of the CDR3 is TGTGCCAGCAGCTTGGGAGAGAGCCCCGAAAAACTGTTTTTT.

J is TRBJ2-7 and V is TRBV5-1, with 9 positions matching TRBD2. CDR1 and CDR2 (germline): SGHRS, YFSETQ. The trim removed 7 bases at V and 2 bases at J, leaving 7 bases unmatched. The CDR3 extends over 14 amino acids. CDR3 in amino acids: CASGGSSGAYEQYF. CDR3 in DNA: TGCGCCAGCGGGGGGTCTAGCGGGGCCTACGAGCAGTACTTC.

The rearrangement links TRBV11-2 to TRBJ2-2; D might be TRBD1 (6 bases). The CDR3 is made up of 13 amino acids. CDR1 and CDR2 from the germline V gene are SGHAT and FQNNGV. Deletions cut 4 bases from V and 16 bases from J, with 19 bases between. CDR3 DNA sequence: TGTGCCAGCAGCTCTTCCACCCACAGGGTAGGGTTTTTT. Translating it yields CASSSSTHRVGFF.

V gene TRBV9 combines with J gene TRBJ2-2, with D possibly matching TRBD2 (6 bases). This CDR3 has 14 amino acids. Germline CDR1 is SGDLS and CDR2 is YYNGEE. Trimming left V 3 bases short and J 0 bases short, with 6 bases between. The chain's CDR3 is CASSGDSNTGELFF. Here the CDR3 DNA reads TGTGCCAGCAGCGGGGACTCGAACACCGGGGAGCTGTTTTTT.

V gene TRBV28 combines with J gene TRBJ1-4; perhaps TRBD1 as D (5 bases). CDR3 length equals 15 residues. CDR1 MDHEN and CDR2 SYDVKM come from the germline V gene. Trimming took off 7 bases at V and 0 bases at J, with 12 bases between the two ends. The CDR3 region is CASNQLGATNEKLFF. DNA for the CDR3: TGTGCCAGCAATCAGTTGGGGGCAACTAATGAAAAACTGTTTTTT.

This chain links TRBV5-5 with TRBJ1-1; unclear D gene. Germline CDR1 is SGHKS and CDR2 is YYEKEE (reference sequence). The CDR3 extends over 14 amino acids. V was trimmed by 1 base and J by 3 bases, leaving 10 bases between them. This CDR3 reads CASSLLGEYTEAFF. As DNA, the CDR3 is TGTGCCAGCAGCTTGCTTGGGGAGTACACTGAAGCTTTCTTT.

This clone was detected only a few times. The chain couples TRBV28 to TRBJ2-5; the match to TRBD1 covers 9 bases. This CDR3 is 16 amino acids long. The ends lost 5 bases at V and 3 bases at J; junction bases unmatched: 10. CDR1 and CDR2 from the germline V gene are MDHEN and SYDVKM. The CDR3 is CASSPHPRTGEETQYF. As DNA, the CDR3 is TGTGCCAGCAGTCCACACCCTCGGACAGGGGAAGAGACCCAGTACTTC.

V gene TRBV13 combines with J gene TRBJ1-2; 8 positions agree with TRBD1. The junction had 3 bases not matched to a gene; V was cut back by 4 bases and J by 2 bases. Per the germline V gene, CDR1 is PRHDT and CDR2 is FYEKMQ (reference sequence). The length of the CDR3 is 14 residues. CDR3 in amino acids: CASSSTGGNYGYTF. In DNA form, the CDR3 reads TGTGCCAGCAGCTCTACAGGGGGGAACTATGGCTACACCTTC.

This clone has a single count. The J gene is TRBJ1-5, the V gene TRBV9; D is possibly TRBD1 (5 bases). The CDR3 is 14 residues long. The V and J ends lost 4 bases and 5 bases respectively, with 13 bases between them. Germline V lookup: CDR1 SGDLS, CDR2 YYNGEE. In DNA, the CDR3 is TGTGCCAGCAGCCCTGGACACCTAGATCAGCCCCAGCATTTT. Translation gives CASSPGHLDQPQHF. The full variable domain, rest sourced from reference TRBV9 and TRBJ1-5, is DSGVTQTPKHLITATGQRVTLRCSPRSGDLSVYWYQQSLDQGLQFLIQYYNGEERAKGNILERFSAQQFPDLHSELNLSSLELGDSALYFCASSPGHLDQPQHFGDGTRLSIL.

This clone was seen a handful of times. The chain joins TRBV7-2 to TRBJ1-3; 8 bases align to TRBD1. Germline V gene sequence: CDR1 SGHTA, CDR2 FQGNSA. The CDR3 consists of 16 residues. The V and J ends lost 2 bases and 0 bases, in that order; junction bases with no gene match: 3. DNA of the CDR3: TGTGCCAGCAGCTTACGAACAGGGGGCTCTGGAAACACCATATATTTT. Protein sequence: CASSLRTGGSGNTIYF.

This clone was counted once. The DNA for the CDR3 is TGTGCCACCAGCAGAGAGATTCAGTTGAACACTGAAGCTTTCTTT. Its protein product is CATSREIQLNTEAFF. The chain has TRBV15 and TRBJ1-1; no reliable D call. The germline V and J ends were trimmed by 0 bases and 0 bases, with 8 bases remaining between them. The CDR3 is 15 amino acids. In germline, CDR1 is LNHNV, CDR2 YYDKDF (reference sequence).

This chain uses TRBV5-6 with TRBJ2-1; tentatively, D is TRBD1 or TRBD2 (6 bases each). The V and J ends lost 4 bases and 1 base respectively, with 15 bases between them. Germline V gene data show CDR1 as SGHDT and CDR2 as YYEEEE. This CDR3 spans 16 amino acids. Here the CDR3 reads CASSPSTGRSYNEQFF. The CDR3 DNA reads as TGTGCCAGCAGCCCGAGCACAGGGAGGTCCTACAATGAGCAGTTCTTC.

The chain joins TRBV29-1 to TRBJ2-7; TRBD1 aligns across 7 bases. Unmatched junction bases numbered 7, after V lost 7 bases and J lost 7 bases. The CDR3 consists of 11 residues. The germline gives CDR1 SQVTM, CDR2 ANQGSEA. The CDR3: CSGRQGREQYF. The CDR3 nucleotides are TGCAGCGGCAGACAGGGTCGGGAGCAGTACTTC.

Details on this clone: A junction end diverges from the germline sequence, so it may reflect a read error. The genes are TRBV10-3 and TRBJ2-7, with 8 bases matching TRBD1. CDR1 and CDR2 (germline): ENHRY, SYGVKD. CDR3 size: 11 residues. CDR3: CAISYQGAQHF. DNA of the CDR3: TGTGCCATCAGTTACCAGGGGGCCCAACACTTC.

The chain uses TRBV5-1 and TRBJ2-2; D call uncertain. V dropped 4 bases and J dropped 1 base, with 5 bases sitting between them. Germline CDR1 is SGHRS and CDR2 is YFSETQ. The CDR3 runs 13 residues. CDR3 in DNA: TGCGCCAGCAGCGCGGAGAACACCGGGGAGCTGTTTTTT. Protein: CASSAENTGELFF.

A note on this clone: With a much larger clone just one base away, this may be a read error. The chain joins TRBV7-8 to TRBJ1-3; D not certain. The CDR3 has 14 residues. The germline V gene has CDR1 SGHVS and CDR2 FQNEAQ. The CDR3, as DNA: TGTGCCAGCAGCTTATCCGTCTCTAGAAACACCATATATTTT. Translating it yields CASSLSVSRNTIYF.

V usage is TRBV19 and J usage is TRBJ1-2; tentatively, D is TRBD1 (5 bases). CDR3 length equals 14 residues. CDR1 and CDR2 from the germline V gene are LNHDA and SQIVND (reference sequence). The V end was cut by 7 bases, the J end by 3 bases, with 15 bases between. As DNA, the CDR3 is TGTGCCAGTACTAGGCCCGGGACGGACTATGGCTACACCTTC. This translates into CASTRPGTDYGYTF.